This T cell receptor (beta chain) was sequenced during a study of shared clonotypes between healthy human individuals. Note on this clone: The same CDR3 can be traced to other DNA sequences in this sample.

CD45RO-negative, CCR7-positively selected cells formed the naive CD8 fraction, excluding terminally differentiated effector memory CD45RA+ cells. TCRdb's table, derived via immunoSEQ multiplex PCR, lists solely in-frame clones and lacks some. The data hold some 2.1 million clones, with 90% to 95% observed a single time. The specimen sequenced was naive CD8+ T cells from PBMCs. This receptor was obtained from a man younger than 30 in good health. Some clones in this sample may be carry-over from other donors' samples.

The CDR3 loop is CASSYSGSSYNEQFF. CDR3 bases: TGTGCCAGCAGTTATAGCGGGAGCTCCTACAATGAGCAGTTCTTC. V usage is TRBV6-6 and J usage is TRBJ2-1; 9 positions agree with TRBD2. From germline, CDR1 is MNHNY and CDR2 SVGAGI (reference sequence). Trimming took 3 bases from V and 0 from J; bases not matched to a gene: 0. The CDR3 runs to 15 residues.